The T cell receptor (beta chain) under discussion was sequenced for a study of cytomegalovirus exposure and HLA in healthy donors. Study conclusions and caveats: Later on, a genetic analysis was performed. It linked a missense variant in DCLRE1C with V- and J-gene trimming of TCR beta. Presence/absence analyses rested on an assumption that sequencing depth was roughly uniform across donors. Later work found that TCR association rates differed between HLA loci; DRB1 had the most and HLA-C the fewest.

This clone came up a few times. Its antigen is unidentified. As for the donors, each was a healthy bone marrow donor. Researchers ran the PCR with 60 Vbeta and 13 Jbeta primers. Sequenced by immunoSEQ multiplex PCR; TCRdb stores in-frame clones only, minus some. The sample consists of 130,000 to 150,000 clones, around 86% of them appearing once. Sequencing was carried out using PBMCs. The sequence was obtained from a woman aged 25-40 years in good health and CMV-seronegative.

The CDR3 DNA follows: TGTGCCAGCAGCGTAGGTAGCGTGAACACTGAAGCTTTCTTT. Its translation: CASSVGSVNTEAFF. This chain connects TRBV9 to TRBJ1-1; unclear D gene. Germline assignment: CDR1 SGDLS and CDR2 YYNGEE. V lost 0 bases, J lost 0 bases, and 6 bases lay in between. CDR3 size: 14 residues.